This record covers a single TCR beta chain. The data derive from a study of blood T cell repertoires in COVID-19. This CDR3 is built from 15 residues. V was clipped by 3 bases and J by 0 bases, with 9 bases between them. Germline V gene sequence: CDR1 SGHRS, CDR2 YFSETQ. Clones were read by immunoSEQ multiplex PCR, and TCRdb kept only the in-frame ones, dropping some. This table holds 35,000 to 45,000 clones, approximately 90% found once. Material for sequencing was peripheral blood. This chain uses TRBV5-1 with TRBJ2-2, with a tentative D call TRBD2 (5 bases). This clonotype originated in a man aged 45 to 65 with active COVID-19. This chain's CDR3 is CASSSTAANTGELFF. The CDR3 DNA reads as TGCGCCAGCAGCTCAACAGCGGCGAACACCGGGGAGCTGTTTTTT.